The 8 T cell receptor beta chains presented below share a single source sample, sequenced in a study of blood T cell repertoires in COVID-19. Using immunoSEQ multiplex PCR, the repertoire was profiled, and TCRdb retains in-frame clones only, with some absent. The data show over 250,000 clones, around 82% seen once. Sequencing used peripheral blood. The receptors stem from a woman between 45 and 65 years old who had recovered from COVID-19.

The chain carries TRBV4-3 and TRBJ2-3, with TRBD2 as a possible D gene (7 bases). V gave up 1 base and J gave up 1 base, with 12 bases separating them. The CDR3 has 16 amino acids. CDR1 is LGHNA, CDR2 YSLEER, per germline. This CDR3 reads CASSQGGGGRTDTQYF. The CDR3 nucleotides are TGCGCCAGCAGCCAAGGGGGCGGGGGCCGCACAGATACGCAGTATTTT.

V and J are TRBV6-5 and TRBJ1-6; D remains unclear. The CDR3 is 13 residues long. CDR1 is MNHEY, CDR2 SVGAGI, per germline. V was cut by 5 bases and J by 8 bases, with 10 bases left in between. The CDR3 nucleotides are TGTGCCAGCAGTCTCCGTCTCTATTCACCCCTCCACTTT. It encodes CASSLRLYSPLHF.

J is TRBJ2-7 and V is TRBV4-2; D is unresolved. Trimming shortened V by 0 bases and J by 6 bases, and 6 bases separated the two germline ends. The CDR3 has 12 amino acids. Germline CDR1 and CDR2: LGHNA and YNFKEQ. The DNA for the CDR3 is TGTGCCAGCAGCCAAGAGCTAGGCGAGCAGTACTTC. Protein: CASSQELGEQYF.

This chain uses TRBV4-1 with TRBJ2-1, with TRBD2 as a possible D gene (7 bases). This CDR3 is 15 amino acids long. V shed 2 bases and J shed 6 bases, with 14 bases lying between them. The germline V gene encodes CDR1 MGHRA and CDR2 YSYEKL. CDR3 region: CASSQLGGVINEQFF. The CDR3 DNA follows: TGCGCCAGCAGCCAATTAGGGGGGGTGATCAATGAGCAGTTCTTC.

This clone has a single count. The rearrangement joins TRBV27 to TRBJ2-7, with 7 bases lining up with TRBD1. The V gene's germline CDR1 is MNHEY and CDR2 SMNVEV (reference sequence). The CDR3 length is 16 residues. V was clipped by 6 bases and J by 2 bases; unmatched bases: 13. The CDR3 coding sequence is TGTGCCAGCAGGCCTTACAGGGGAAGAAAAACCTACGAGCAGTACTTC. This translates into CASRPYRGRKTYEQYF.

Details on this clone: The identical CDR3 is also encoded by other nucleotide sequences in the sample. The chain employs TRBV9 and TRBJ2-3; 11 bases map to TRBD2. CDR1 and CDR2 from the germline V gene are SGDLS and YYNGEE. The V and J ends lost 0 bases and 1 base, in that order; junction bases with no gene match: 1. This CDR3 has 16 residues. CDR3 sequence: CASSVVLAGGTDTQYF. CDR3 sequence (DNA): TGTGCCAGCAGCGTAGTACTAGCGGGGGGCACAGATACGCAGTATTTT.

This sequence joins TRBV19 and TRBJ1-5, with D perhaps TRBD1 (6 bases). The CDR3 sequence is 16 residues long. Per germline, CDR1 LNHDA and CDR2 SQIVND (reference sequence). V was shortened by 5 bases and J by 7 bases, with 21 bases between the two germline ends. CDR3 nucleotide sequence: TGTGCCAGTAGTGCAACCGGGACATTGAAGCTCCAGCCCCAGCATTTT. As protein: CASSATGTLKLQPQHF.

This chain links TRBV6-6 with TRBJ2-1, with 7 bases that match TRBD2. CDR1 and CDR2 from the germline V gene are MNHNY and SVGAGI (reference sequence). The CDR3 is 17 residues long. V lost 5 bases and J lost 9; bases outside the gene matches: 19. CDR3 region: CASSPTYRVRERGEQFF. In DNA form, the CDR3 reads TGTGCCAGCAGTCCTACCTACCGGGTGCGGGAGAGGGGTGAGCAGTTCTTC.